This T cell receptor beta chain was recovered during a study of PD-1 blockade in classical Hodgkin lymphoma. Each patient experienced a relapse that followed autologous stem cell transplantation, and brentuximab vedotin exposure varied. The authors purified CD4+ T cells from thawed PBMCs by magnetic negative selection. This CDR3 contains 14 residues. J was trimmed by 8 bases and V by 5 bases; bases with no gene match: 8. The germline V gene has CDR1 SGHTA and CDR2 FQGNSA. Profiling relied on immunoSEQ multiplex PCR, and the TCRdb table lists in-frame clones only, not all of them. This table has over 25,000 clones, roughly 80% appearing once.

This TCR derives from a human donor with classical Hodgkin lymphoma. The sample here was CD4+ T cells from blood, taken at baseline. The chain carries TRBV7-2 and TRBJ2-1; 8 bases are a match to TRBD2. CDR3 nucleotide sequence: TGTGCCAGCAGCAAAGGACTAGCCGGTGATGAGCAGTTCTTC. Protein product: CASSKGLAGDEQFF. Full variable domain (remainder filled in from reference TRBV7-2 and TRBJ2-1): GAGVSQSPSNKVTEKGKDVELRCDPISGHTALYWYRQSLGQGLEFLIYFQGNSAPDKSGLPSDRFSAERTGGSVSTLTIQRTQQEDSAVYLCASSKGLAGDEQFFGPGTRLTVL.